The text below deals with one T cell receptor (beta chain). Its antigen is not known. Sequencing used immunoSEQ multiplex PCR; TCRdb keeps in-frame clones, though not all of them. The table shows some 120,000 clones, with about 80% occurring only once. The data were obtained in a study of T cell responses to AZD1222 COVID-19 vaccine. Overall study context: Recipients boosted at about 4 weeks or about 12 weeks are pooled.

Notes on the study in general: Reportedly, nearly half of unique spike TCRs recognized epitopes outside B.1.351/B.1.1.7 mutations.

Trimming removed 4 bases at V and 5 bases at J, with 14 bases between. From germline, CDR1 is MNHEY and CDR2 SVGAGI. This CDR3 is built from 14 residues. Material: peripheral blood, obtained on day 0 of AZD1222 vaccination. V and J are TRBV6-5 and TRBJ1-1, with a tentative D call TRBD1 (6 bases). The sequence was obtained from an adult in good health. The CDR3, as DNA: TGTGCCAGCAGTTTGTATAGGGGGGGGACTGAAGCTTTCTTT. Protein: CASSLYRGGTEAFF.